The rows below give T cell receptor beta chains drawn from one sample of a study of blood T cell repertoires in COVID-19. Profiled with immunoSEQ multiplex PCR; TCRdb holds only in-frame clones, not every one. The table lists over 120,000 clones, about 87% of them singletons. The sequenced sample consisted of PBMCs or T cells enriched from blood (not recorded which). These receptors were taken from a man aged 60 to 69 who had recovered from COVID-19. Both conserved end residues are part of each CDR3. The D gene is left open where the match is weak. Part of the rows lack a size; the others show once, few, many or a class for expanded clones.

NA	TRBV24-1	NA	TRBJ2-2	CATRPGQNTGELFF	TGTGCCACCCGACCGGGACAGAACACCGGGGAGCTGTTTTTT
NA	TRBV29-1	NA	TRBJ2-7	CSVSQGGYEQYF	TGCAGCGTTAGCCAAGGGGGCTACGAGCAGTACTTC
TRBD1	TRBV5-4	few	TRBJ1-6	CASSSGDRVYSPLHF	TGTGCCAGCAGCTCAGGGGACAGGGTTTACTCACCCCTCCACTTT
TRBD1	TRBV14	NA	TRBJ1-1	CASSQEDRGRAFF	TGTGCCAGCAGCCAAGAGGACAGGGGACGAGCTTTCTTT
NA	TRBV12-3/TRBV12-4	NA	TRBJ1-4	CASSLPGMEKLFF	TGTGCCAGCAGTTTACCAGGGATGGAAAAACTGTTTTTT
NA	TRBV9	NA	TRBJ1-1	CASSPDYGRRAEAFF	TGTGCCAGCAGCCCCGATTATGGGCGGAGGGCTGAAGCTTTCTTT
TRBD1	TRBV18	NA	TRBJ1-5	CASSLGSAGTVNQPQHF	TGTGCCAGCTCACTTGGATCAGCCGGGACAGTCAATCAGCCCCAGCATTTT
NA	TRBV12-3/TRBV12-4	NA	TRBJ1-2	CASSLHGQAGYTF	TGTGCCAGCAGTTTACATGGGCAAGCTGGCTACACCTTC
NA	TRBV5-1	NA	TRBJ2-2	CASSLGPGHNTGELFF	TGCGCCAGCAGCTTGGGGCCAGGACACAACACCGGGGAGCTGTTTTTT
TRBD1	TRBV18	NA	TRBJ2-5	CASSPPPGTGSIQETQYF	TGTGCCAGCTCACCGCCCCCCGGGACAGGGTCGATACAAGAGACCCAGTACTTC
TRBD1	TRBV6-5	NA	TRBJ1-4	CASSYSGTGSLFF	TGTGCCAGCAGCTATTCCGGGACAGGGTCGCTGTTTTTT
NA	TRBV18	NA	TRBJ1-5	CASSRGSNQPQHF	TGTGCCAGCTCACGAGGGAGCAATCAGCCCCAGCATTTT
NA	TRBV5-5	NA	TRBJ1-5	CASSLVPGGRQPQHF	TGTGCCAGCAGCTTGGTACCGGGGGGCCGGCAGCCCCAGCATTTT
NA	TRBV19	NA	TRBJ1-5	CASSTDRTYSNQPQHF	TGTGCCAGTAGTACCGACAGAACGTATAGCAATCAGCCCCAGCATTTT
TRBD2	TRBV30	NA	TRBJ2-5	CAWSVGFALGLAGETQYF	TGTGCCTGGAGTGTCGGTTTTGCCCTGGGACTAGCGGGAGAGACCCAGTACTTC
NA	TRBV9	NA	TRBJ1-1	CASSSKRVVDTEAFF	TGTGCCAGCAGCTCTAAGCGAGTCGTGGACACTGAAGCTTTCTTT
TRBD2	TRBV4-1	NA	TRBJ2-3	CASSQERVREGSTDTQYF	TGCGCCAGCAGCCAAGAACGGGTGCGGGAGGGCTCCACAGATACGCAGTATTTT
TRBD2	TRBV10-3	NA	TRBJ2-1	CATAGEGYEQFF	TGTGCCACCGCGGGGGAGGGCTATGAGCAGTTCTTC
NA	TRBV18	few	TRBJ1-2	CASSPNPSGGYTF	TGTGCCAGCTCACCGAATCCATCGGGGGGCTACACCTTC
TRBD1	TRBV25-1	NA	TRBJ2-7	CASSETGARSYEQYF	TGTGCCAGCAGTGAGACAGGGGCCCGATCCTACGAGCAGTACTTC
TRBD1	TRBV4-1	NA	TRBJ1-2	CASSQGTGPGYTF	TGCGCCAGCAGCCAAGGGACAGGGCCTGGCTACACCTTC
NA	TRBV10-1	NA	TRBJ2-2	CASSESRGSLLTGELFF	TGCGCCAGCAGTGAGTCCAGGGGTTCTCTTCTCACCGGGGAGCTGTTTTTT
NA	TRBV5-1	NA	TRBJ2-7	CASRTEITYEQYF	TGCGCCAGCAGGACAGAGATAACCTACGAGCAGTACTTC
NA	TRBV6-4	NA	TRBJ1-4	CASSDIPSNEKLFF	TGTGCCAGCAGTGATATCCCGAGTAATGAAAAACTGTTTTTT
NA	TRBV4-1	NA	TRBJ1-5	CASSQDRRTAGPQHF	TGCGCCAGCAGCCAAGATCGGAGGACTGCGGGGCCCCAGCATTTT
NA	TRBV5-5	NA	TRBJ1-6	CASSLSRNSPLHF	TGTGCCAGCAGCCTGTCTCGGAATTCACCCCTCCACTTT
TRBD1	TRBV30	once	TRBJ2-5	CAWSVQGETQYF	TGTGCCTGGAGTGTACAGGGGGAGACCCAGTACTTC
NA	TRBV3-1/TRBV3-2	NA	TRBJ2-2	CASSHGTGELFF	TGTGCCAGCAGCCACGGCACCGGGGAGCTGTTTTTT
NA	TRBV11-1	NA	TRBJ2-1	CASSLRGNFNEQFF	TGTGCCAGCAGCTTACGTGGCAATTTCAATGAGCAGTTCTTC
TRBD1	TRBV19	NA	TRBJ2-7	CASSKGQGGSYEQYF	TGTGCCAGTAGTAAGGGACAGGGAGGGTCCTACGAGCAGTACTTC
TRBD1	TRBV10-3	NA	TRBJ2-7	CAIRNRTGVEQYF	TGTGCCATCAGAAACAGGACAGGGGTCGAGCAGTACTTC
TRBD2	TRBV24-1	NA	TRBJ2-1	CATSSTSGSTNWEEQFF	TGTGCCACCAGCTCGACTAGCGGGAGTACTAATTGGGAAGAGCAGTTCTTC
TRBD2	TRBV7-9	NA	TRBJ2-1	CASILTSGSNEQFF	TGTGCCAGCATCCTAACTAGCGGGAGTAATGAGCAGTTCTTC
NA	TRBV19	NA	TRBJ1-5	CASSITQGWNQPQHF	TGTGCCAGTAGTATAACACAGGGTTGGAATCAGCCCCAGCATTTT
TRBD1	TRBV27	NA	TRBJ2-5	CASSEQGAGREETQYF	TGTGCCAGCAGCGAACAGGGGGCAGGTCGAGAGGAGACCCAGTACTTC
NA	TRBV18	NA	TRBJ1-5	CASSPTGLGQPQHF	TGTGCCAGCTCACCAACAGGGTTGGGTCAGCCCCAGCATTTT
NA	TRBV28	NA	TRBJ1-6	CASSLARESRGRGNSPLHF	TGTGCCAGCAGTCTAGCCCGGGAGAGTCGGGGTCGAGGGAATTCACCCCTCCACTTT
TRBD1	TRBV5-1	NA	TRBJ2-5	CASSHGQGAGETQYF	TGCGCCAGCAGCCACGGACAGGGGGCAGGGGAGACCCAGTACTTC
TRBD1	TRBV3-1/TRBV3-2	NA	TRBJ1-1	CASSQPGTGVNTEAFF	TGTGCCAGCAGCCAACCTGGGACAGGAGTGAACACTGAAGCTTTCTTT
TRBD1	TRBV28	NA	TRBJ2-2	CASSLQGARTGELFF	TGTGCCAGCAGCTTACAGGGGGCGCGGACCGGGGAGCTGTTTTTT
TRBD2	TRBV6-2/TRBV6-3	NA	TRBJ2-5	CASSAGAGGRWETQYF	TGTGCCAGCAGCGCGGGAGCGGGGGGGCGTTGGGAGACCCAGTACTTC
NA	TRBV10-3	few	TRBJ2-2	CAVRGLENTGELFF	TGTGCCGTGCGGGGCCTCGAGAACACCGGGGAGCTGTTTTTT
TRBD2	TRBV10-3	NA	TRBJ2-3	CAISAGTSGDTDTQYF	TGTGCCATCAGTGCGGGGACTAGCGGGGACACAGATACGCAGTATTTT
TRBD1	TRBV7-9	few	TRBJ1-3	CASSLTQGLNTIYF	TGTGCCAGCAGCTTAACACAGGGGTTAAACACCATATATTTT
NA	TRBV28	NA	TRBJ2-3	CASSLSTDTQYF	TGTGCCAGCAGCCTTAGCACAGATACGCAGTATTTT
NA	TRBV11-2	NA	TRBJ1-4	CASSLGGSMEKLFF	TGTGCCAGCAGCTTGGGAGGGTCCATGGAAAAACTGTTTTTT
NA	TRBV19	NA	TRBJ2-2	CASTHIPGELFF	TGTGCCAGTACGCACATTCCTGGGGAGCTGTTTTTT
TRBD1	TRBV9	NA	TRBJ2-1	CASSVAEAGGIHEQFF	TGTGCCAGCAGCGTAGCTGAGGCAGGGGGCATACATGAGCAGTTCTTC